Each of the 5 T cell receptor beta chains below was sequenced from the same sample in a study of T cells after yellow fever vaccination. TCRdb ran MiXCR on the 5' RACE reads and lists one entry per CDR3 protein. This sample carries under 600,000 distinct CDR3 sequences, 21% of them seen once, and the ten largest clones take around 17%. The specimen was PBMCs, collected about 21 days after the first yellow fever vaccination. The receptors shown here come from a man aged 18-30 years who received the YFV17D yellow fever vaccine.

This rearrangement joins TRBV5-1 to TRBJ2-1; D may be TRBD1 or TRBD2 (5 bases each). V was shortened by 0 bases and J by 3 bases, with 10 bases between the two germline ends. The CDR3 runs 15 residues. The germline V gene encodes CDR1 SGHRS and CDR2 YFSETQ. The CDR3, as DNA: TGCGCCAGCAGCTTGGGGGGGAACCTCTACAATGAGCAGTTCTTC. Translated, it gives CASSLGGNLYNEQFF.

The genes are TRBV5-4 and TRBJ1-6, with TRBD1 matching over 8 bases. V shed 4 bases and J 8 bases; nucleotides not matched to a gene: 14. This CDR3 comprises 17 residues. Germline CDR1 SGHNT, CDR2 YYREEE (reference sequence). CDR3 region: CASSRHGTGRGYSPLHF. The CDR3 nucleotides read TGTGCCAGCAGCCGACACGGGACAGGCCGGGGCTATTCACCCCTCCACTTT.

The chain's CDR3 is CASSQRGVATDTQYF. CDR3 in DNA: TGCGCCAGCAGCCAAAGGGGGGTGGCGACAGATACGCAGTATTTT. The rearrangement joins TRBV4-3 to TRBJ2-3, with D perhaps assigned TRBD1 or TRBD2 (6 bases each). CDR3 size: 15 residues. Trimming stripped 2 bases from V and 3 bases from J, with 12 bases between. Germline CDR1 and CDR2: LGHNA and YSLEER.

The V and J genes are TRBV6-5 and TRBJ2-3; 9 positions agree with TRBD1. The V gene's germline CDR1 is MNHEY and CDR2 SVGAGI. The CDR3 is 16 residues long. V shed 5 bases, J shed 4 bases, and the junction held 10 bases outside the gene matches. The CDR3 loop is CASSLTGTGSADTQYF. CDR3 DNA: TGTGCCAGCAGTCTCACCGGGACAGGGTCAGCAGATACGCAGTATTTT.

A note on this clonotype: One end of the junction is discordant with germline, which a read error may explain. V gene TRBV4-1 combines with J gene TRBJ2-1; 8 bases are shared with TRBD1. Germline V gene lookup returns CDR1 MGHRA and CDR2 YSYEKL. This CDR3 comprises 16 residues. CDR3 residues: CARSPETGVPYNEQFF. In DNA, the CDR3 is TGCGCCAGAAGCCCAGAGACAGGGGTCCCCTACAATGAGCAGTTCTTC.